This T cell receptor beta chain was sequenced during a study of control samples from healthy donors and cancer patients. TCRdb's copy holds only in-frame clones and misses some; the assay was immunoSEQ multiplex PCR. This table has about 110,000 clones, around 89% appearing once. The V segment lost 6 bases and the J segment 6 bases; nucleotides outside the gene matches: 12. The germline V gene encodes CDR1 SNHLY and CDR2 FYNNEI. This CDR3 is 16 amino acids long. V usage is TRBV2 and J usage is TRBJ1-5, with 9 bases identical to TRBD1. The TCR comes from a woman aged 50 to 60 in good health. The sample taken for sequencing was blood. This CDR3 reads CASREKTDRGSQPQHF. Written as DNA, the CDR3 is TGTGCCAGCAGGGAAAAGACGGACAGGGGTAGTCAGCCCCAGCATTTT.